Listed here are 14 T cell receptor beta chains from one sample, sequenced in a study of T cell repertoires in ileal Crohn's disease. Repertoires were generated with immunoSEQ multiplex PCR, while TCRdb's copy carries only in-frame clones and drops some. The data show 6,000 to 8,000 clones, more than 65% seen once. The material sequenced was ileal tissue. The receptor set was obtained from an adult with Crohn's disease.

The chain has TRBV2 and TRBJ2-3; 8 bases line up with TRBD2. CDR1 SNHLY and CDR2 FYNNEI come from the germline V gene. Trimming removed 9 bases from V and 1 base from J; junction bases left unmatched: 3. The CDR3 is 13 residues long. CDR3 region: CASELAGTDTQYF. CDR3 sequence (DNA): TGTGCCAGTGAACTAGCGGGCACAGATACGCAGTATTTT.

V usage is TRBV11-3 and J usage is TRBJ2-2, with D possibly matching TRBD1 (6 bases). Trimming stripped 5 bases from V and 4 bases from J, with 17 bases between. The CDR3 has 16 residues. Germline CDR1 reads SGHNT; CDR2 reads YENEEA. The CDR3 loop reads CASSPASGAGTGELFF. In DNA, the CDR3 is TGTGCCAGCAGCCCGGCCTCAGGGGCCGGCACCGGGGAGCTGTTTTTT.

The CDR3 region is CASSLGRINYGYTF. The CDR3 nucleotides read TGTGCCAGCAGCTTAGGGAGGATTAACTATGGCTACACCTTC. This rearrangement joins TRBV7-8 to TRBJ1-2; D is uncertain. Germline V gene lookup returns CDR1 SGHVS and CDR2 FQNEAQ. Between the trimmed V and J ends, which lost 1 base and 1 base, there was a span of 7 bases. CDR3 length: 14 residues.

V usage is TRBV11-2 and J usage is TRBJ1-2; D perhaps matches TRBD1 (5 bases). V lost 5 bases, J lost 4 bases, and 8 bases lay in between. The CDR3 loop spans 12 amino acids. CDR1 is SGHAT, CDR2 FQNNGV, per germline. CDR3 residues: CASSHDSYGYTF. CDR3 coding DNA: TGTGCCAGCAGCCATGACAGCTATGGCTACACCTTC.

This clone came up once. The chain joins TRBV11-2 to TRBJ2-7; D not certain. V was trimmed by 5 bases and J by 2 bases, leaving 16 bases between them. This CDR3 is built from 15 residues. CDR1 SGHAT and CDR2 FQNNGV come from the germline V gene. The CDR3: CASSTQKDTAYEQYF. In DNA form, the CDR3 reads TGTGCCAGCAGCACTCAGAAAGACACAGCCTACGAGCAGTACTTC.

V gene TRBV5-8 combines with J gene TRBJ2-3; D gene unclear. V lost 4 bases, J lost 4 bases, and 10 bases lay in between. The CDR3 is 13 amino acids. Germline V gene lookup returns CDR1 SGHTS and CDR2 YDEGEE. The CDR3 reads CASSQEQPDTQYF. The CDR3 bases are TGTGCCAGCAGCCAAGAACAGCCAGATACGCAGTATTTT.

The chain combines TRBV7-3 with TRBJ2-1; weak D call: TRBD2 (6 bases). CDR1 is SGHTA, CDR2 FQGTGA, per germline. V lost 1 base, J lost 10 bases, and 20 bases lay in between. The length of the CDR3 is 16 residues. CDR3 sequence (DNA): TGTGCCAGCAGCTTAAATCCCCTAGCGAGGTCTGGGGAGCAGTTCTTC. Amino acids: CASSLNPLARSGEQFF. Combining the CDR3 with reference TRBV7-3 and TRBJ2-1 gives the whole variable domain GAGVSQTPSNKVTEKGKYVELRCDPISGHTALYWYRQSLGQGPEFLIYFQGTGAADDSGLPNDRFFAVRPEGSVSTLKIQRTERGDSAVYLCASSLNPLARSGEQFFGPGTRLTVL.

Here the CDR3 reads CASSITGLGEKLFF. DNA for the CDR3: TGTGCCAGCAGCATAACAGGGTTAGGTGAAAAACTGTTTTTT. V is TRBV7-6 and J is TRBJ1-4; D perhaps matches TRBD1 (6 bases). The germline gives CDR1 SGHVS, CDR2 FNYEAQ. The CDR3 length is 14 residues. V was trimmed by 5 bases and J by 7 bases, leaving 14 bases between them. Variable domain in full (rest from reference TRBV7-6 and TRBJ1-4): GAGVSQSPRYKVTKRGQDVALRCDPISGHVSLYWYRQALGQGPEFLTYFNYEAQQDKSGLPNDRFSAERPEGSISTLTIQRTEQRDSAMYRCASSITGLGEKLFFGSGTQLSVL.

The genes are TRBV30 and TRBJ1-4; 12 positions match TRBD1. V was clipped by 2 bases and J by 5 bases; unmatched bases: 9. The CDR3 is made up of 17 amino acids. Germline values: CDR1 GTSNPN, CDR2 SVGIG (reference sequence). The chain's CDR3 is CAWSKGTGGAGNEKLFF. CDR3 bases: TGTGCCTGGAGTAAGGGGACAGGGGGCGCGGGGAATGAAAAACTGTTTTTT.

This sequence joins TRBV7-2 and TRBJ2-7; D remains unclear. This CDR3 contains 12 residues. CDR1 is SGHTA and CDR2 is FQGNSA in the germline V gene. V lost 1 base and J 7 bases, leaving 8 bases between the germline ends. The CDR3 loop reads CASSLEWREQYF. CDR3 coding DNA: TGTGCCAGCAGCTTAGAGTGGAGAGAGCAGTACTTC.

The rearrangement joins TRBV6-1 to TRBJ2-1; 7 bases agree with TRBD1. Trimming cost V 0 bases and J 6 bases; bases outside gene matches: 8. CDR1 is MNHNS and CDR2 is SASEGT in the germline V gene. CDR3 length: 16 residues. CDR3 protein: CASSEAIFHRGNEQFF. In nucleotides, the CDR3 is TGTGCCAGCAGTGAAGCTATATTCCACAGGGGCAATGAGCAGTTCTTC.

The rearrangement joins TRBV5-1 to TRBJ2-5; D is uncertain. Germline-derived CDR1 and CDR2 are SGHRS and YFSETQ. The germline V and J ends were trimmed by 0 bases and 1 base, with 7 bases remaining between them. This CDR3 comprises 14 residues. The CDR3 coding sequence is TGCGCCAGCAGCTTGGGGGCATCCCAAGAGACCCAGTACTTC. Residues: CASSLGASQETQYF.

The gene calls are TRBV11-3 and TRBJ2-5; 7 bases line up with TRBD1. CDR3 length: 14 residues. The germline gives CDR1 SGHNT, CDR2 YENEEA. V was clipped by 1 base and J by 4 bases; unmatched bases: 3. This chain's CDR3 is CASSLGAGGETQYF. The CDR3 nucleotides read TGTGCCAGCAGCTTAGGGGCAGGGGGAGAGACCCAGTACTTC.

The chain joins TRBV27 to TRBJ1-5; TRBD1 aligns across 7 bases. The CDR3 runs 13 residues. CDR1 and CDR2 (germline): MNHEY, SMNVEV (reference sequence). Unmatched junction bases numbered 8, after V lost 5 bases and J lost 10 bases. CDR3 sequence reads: CASSPGQRVPQHF. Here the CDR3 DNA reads TGTGCCAGCAGTCCGGGACAGAGGGTTCCCCAGCATTTT.